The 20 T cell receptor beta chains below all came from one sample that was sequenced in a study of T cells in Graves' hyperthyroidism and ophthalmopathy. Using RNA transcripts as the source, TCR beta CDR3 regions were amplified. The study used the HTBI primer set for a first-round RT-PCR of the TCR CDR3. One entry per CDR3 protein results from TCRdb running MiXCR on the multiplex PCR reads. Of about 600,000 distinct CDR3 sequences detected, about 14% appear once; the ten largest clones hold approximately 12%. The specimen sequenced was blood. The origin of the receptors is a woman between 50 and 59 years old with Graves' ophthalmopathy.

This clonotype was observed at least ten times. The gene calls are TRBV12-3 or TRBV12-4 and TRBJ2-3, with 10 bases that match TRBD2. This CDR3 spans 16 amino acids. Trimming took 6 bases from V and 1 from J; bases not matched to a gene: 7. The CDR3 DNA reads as TGTGCCAGCAGCCGGGCTAGCGGGAGAGGCACAGATACGCAGTATTTT. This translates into CASSRASGRGTDTQYF.

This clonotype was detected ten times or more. CDR3 sequence reads: CASTLSLAGVSYNEQFF. The CDR3 DNA sequence: TGTGCCAGCACACTATCCTTAGCGGGAGTAAGTTACAATGAGCAGTTCTTC. The chain uses TRBV28 and TRBJ2-1; the match to TRBD2 covers 9 bases. This CDR3 spans 17 amino acids. The V and J ends lost 7 bases and 4 bases, in that order; junction bases with no gene match: 14. Per the germline V gene, CDR1 is MDHEN and CDR2 is SYDVKM.

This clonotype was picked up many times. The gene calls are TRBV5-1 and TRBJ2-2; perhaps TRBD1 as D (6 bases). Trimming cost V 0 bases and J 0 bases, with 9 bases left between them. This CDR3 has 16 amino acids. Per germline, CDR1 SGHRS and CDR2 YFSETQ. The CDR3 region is CASSLEAGANTGELFF. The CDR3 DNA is TGCGCCAGCAGCTTGGAGGCAGGGGCGAACACCGGGGAGCTGTTTTTT.

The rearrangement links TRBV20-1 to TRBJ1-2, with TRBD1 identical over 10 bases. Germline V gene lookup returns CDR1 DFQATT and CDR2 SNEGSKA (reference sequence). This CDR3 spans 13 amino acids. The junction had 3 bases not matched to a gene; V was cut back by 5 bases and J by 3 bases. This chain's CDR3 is CSARGTGDYGYTF. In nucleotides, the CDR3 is TGCAGTGCTCGGGGGACAGGGGACTATGGCTACACCTTC.

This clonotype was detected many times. CDR3 nucleotides: TGTGCCAGCAGCAGTAGACTAGCGGGAGTGTACGAGCAGTACTTC. It specifies CASSSRLAGVYEQYF. J is TRBJ2-7 and V is TRBV6-1, with 12 bases aligning to TRBD2. The germline gives CDR1 MNHNS, CDR2 SASEGT. CDR3 length: 15 residues. V lost 6 bases to trimming and J lost 4 bases; unmatched junction nucleotides: 7.

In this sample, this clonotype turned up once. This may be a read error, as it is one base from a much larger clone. The CDR3 here is CASSIYTGGSANYDYTF. Here the CDR3 DNA reads TGTGCCAGCAGCATATACACAGGGGGCTCCGCTAACTATGACTACACCTTC. The chain has TRBV5-6 and TRBJ1-2, with 9 bases aligning to TRBD1. The CDR3 consists of 17 residues. The germline CDR1 and CDR2 sequences are SGHDT and YYEEEE. The variable domain in full, completed from reference TRBV5-6 and TRBJ1-2, reads DAGVTQSPTHLIKTRGQQVTLRCSPKSGHDTVSWYQQALGQGPQFIFQYYEEEERQRGNFPDRFSGHQFPNYSSELNVNALLLGDSALYLCASSIYTGGSANYDYTFGSGTRLTVV.

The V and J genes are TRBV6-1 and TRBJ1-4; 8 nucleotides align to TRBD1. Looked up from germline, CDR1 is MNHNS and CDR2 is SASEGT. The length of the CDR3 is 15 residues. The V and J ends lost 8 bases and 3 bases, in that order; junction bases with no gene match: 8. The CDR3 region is CASYDRGASNEKLFF. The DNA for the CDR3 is TGTGCCAGCTATGACAGGGGTGCGTCTAATGAAAAACTGTTTTTT.

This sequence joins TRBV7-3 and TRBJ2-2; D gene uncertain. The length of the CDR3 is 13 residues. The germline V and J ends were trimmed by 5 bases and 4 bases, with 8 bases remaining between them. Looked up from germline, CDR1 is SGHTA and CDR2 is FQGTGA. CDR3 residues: CASSVGITGELFF. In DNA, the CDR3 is TGTGCCAGCAGCGTCGGAATCACCGGGGAGCTGTTTTTT.

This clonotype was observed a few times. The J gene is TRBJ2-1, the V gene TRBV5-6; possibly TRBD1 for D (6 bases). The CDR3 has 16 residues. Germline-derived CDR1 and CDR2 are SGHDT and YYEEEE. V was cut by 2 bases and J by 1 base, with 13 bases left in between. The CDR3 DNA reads TGTGCCAGCAGCTTCGAGGGCAGGGGTTCCTACAATGAGCAGTTCTTC. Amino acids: CASSFEGRGSYNEQFF.

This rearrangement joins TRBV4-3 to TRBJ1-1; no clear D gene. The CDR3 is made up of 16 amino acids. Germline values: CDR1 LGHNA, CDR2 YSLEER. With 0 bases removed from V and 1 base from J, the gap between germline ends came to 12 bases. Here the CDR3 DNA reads TGCGCCAGCAGCCAAGACTACAGTCCCCGGAACACTGAAGCTTTCTTT. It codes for CASSQDYSPRNTEAFF.

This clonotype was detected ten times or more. CDR3 coding DNA: TGTGCCAGCAGTGAGGTGGCTTTAGACGAGCAGTACTTC. As protein: CASSEVALDEQYF. This chain links TRBV2 with TRBJ2-7; D not certain. Trimming removed 3 bases at V and 5 bases at J, with 11 bases between. The length of the CDR3 is 13 residues. Germline loops: CDR1 SNHLY, CDR2 FYNNEI.

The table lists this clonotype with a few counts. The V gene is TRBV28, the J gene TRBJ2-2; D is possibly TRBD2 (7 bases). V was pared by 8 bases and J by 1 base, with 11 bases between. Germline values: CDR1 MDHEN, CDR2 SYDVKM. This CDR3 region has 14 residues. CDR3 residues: CASGGGWNTGELFF. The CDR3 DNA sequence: TGTGCCAGCGGGGGGGGCTGGAACACCGGGGAGCTGTTTTTT. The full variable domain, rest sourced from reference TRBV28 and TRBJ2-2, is DVKVTQSSRYLVKRTGEKVFLECVQDMDHENMFWYRQDPGLGLRLIYFSYDVKMKEKGDIPEGYSVSREKKERFSLILESASTNQTSMYLCASGGGWNTGELFFGEGSRLTVL.

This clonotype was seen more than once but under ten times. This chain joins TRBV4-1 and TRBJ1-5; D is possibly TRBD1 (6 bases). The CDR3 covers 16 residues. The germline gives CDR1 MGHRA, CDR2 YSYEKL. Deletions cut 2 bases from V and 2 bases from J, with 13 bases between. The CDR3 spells CASSQLGSGGNQPQHF. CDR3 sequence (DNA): TGCGCCAGCAGCCAACTTGGCTCAGGGGGCAATCAGCCCCAGCATTTT.

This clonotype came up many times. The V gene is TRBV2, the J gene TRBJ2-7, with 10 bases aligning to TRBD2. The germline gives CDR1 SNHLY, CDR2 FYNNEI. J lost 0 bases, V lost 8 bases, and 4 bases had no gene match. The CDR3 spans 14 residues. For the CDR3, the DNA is TGTGCCAGCCTAAGCGGGAGGGCCTCCTACGAGCAGTACTTC. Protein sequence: CASLSGRASYEQYF.

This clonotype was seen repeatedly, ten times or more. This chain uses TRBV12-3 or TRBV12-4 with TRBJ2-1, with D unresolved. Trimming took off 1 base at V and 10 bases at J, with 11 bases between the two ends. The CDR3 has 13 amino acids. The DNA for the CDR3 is TGTGCCAGCAGTTTAGGAGGAGTAGGGGAGCAGTTCTTC. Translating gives CASSLGGVGEQFF.

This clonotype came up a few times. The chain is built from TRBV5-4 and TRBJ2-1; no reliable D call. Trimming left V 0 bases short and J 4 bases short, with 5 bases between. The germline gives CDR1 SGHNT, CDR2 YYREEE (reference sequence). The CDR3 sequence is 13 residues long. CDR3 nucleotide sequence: TGTGCCAGCAGCTTGGCCCTGTACAATGAGCAGTTCTTC. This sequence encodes CASSLALYNEQFF.

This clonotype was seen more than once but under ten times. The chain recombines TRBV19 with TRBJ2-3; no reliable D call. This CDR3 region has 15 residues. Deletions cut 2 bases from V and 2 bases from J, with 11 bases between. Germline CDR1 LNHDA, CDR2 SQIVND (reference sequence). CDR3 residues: CASSIIGLPTDTQYF. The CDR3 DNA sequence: TGTGCCAGTAGTATAATAGGGTTACCCACAGATACGCAGTATTTT.

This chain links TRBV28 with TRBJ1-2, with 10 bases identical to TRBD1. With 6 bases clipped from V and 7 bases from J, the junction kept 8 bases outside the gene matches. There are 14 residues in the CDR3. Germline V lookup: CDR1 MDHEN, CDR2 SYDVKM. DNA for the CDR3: TGTGCCAGCAGCTCCGGACAGGGGGGAGGTGGCTACACCTTC. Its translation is CASSSGQGGGGYTF.

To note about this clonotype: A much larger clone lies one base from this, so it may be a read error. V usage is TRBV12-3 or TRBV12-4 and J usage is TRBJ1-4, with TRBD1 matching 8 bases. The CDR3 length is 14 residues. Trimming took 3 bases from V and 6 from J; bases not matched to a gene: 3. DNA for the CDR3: TGTGCCAGCAGTTTGACAGGGGCGGATGAAAAACTGTTTTTT. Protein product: CASSLTGADEKLFF.

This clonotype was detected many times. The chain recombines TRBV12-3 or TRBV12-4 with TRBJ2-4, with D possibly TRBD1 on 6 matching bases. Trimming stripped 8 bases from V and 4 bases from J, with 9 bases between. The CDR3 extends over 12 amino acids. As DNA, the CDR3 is TGTGCCAGCGGTGGACAGAAAAACATTCAGTACTTC. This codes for CASGGQKNIQYF.